This T cell receptor beta chain was identified in a study of OX40 agonist ivuxolimab in advanced cancers. Assay: immunoSEQ multiplex PCR; the TCRdb copy retains only in-frame clones and omits some. This sample has under 90,000 clones; roughly 86% occur once, and the top ten carry about 1%. J lost 3 bases, V lost 5 bases, and 4 bases had no gene match. The germline V gene encodes CDR1 MNHNS and CDR2 SASEGT. The CDR3 covers 14 residues. This clone was recorded only once. The chain is built from TRBV6-1 and TRBJ1-5, with 7 positions matching TRBD1. The sequence came from an adult with an advanced solid tumor such as melanoma, head and neck, liver or kidney cancer. The starting material was CD4+ or CD8+ T cells sorted from blood, obtained in a trial of the OX40 agonist ivuxolimab. CDR3 loop: CASSSGQNNQPQHF. For the CDR3, the DNA is TGTGCCAGCAGTTCGGGACAGAACAATCAGCCCCAGCATTTT.